These 32 T cell receptor beta chains were all obtained from the same sample, sequenced in a study of T cells in Graves' hyperthyroidism and ophthalmopathy. TCR beta CDR3 regions were amplified from RNA transcripts. The primer set for the first-round RT-PCR of the TCR CDR3 was HTBI. TCRdb analysed the multiplex PCR reads with MiXCR anew, one entry per CDR3 protein. The table has under 700,000 distinct CDR3 sequences, 16% seen once; the top ten hold 18%. Specimen: blood. These receptors were obtained from a woman aged 18-35 years with Graves' hyperthyroidism.

The rearrangement links TRBV7-9 to TRBJ2-1; tentative D call: TRBD1 (6 bases). The V gene's germline CDR1 is SEHNR and CDR2 FQNEAQ (reference sequence). The CDR3 runs 17 residues. Trimming removed 5 bases from V and 9 bases from J, with 26 bases in between. The CDR3 region has the DNA TGTGCCAGCAGCCCGGGGACAAGGGGATGGTCCGGAATTGAGCAGTTCTTC. The encoded protein is CASSPGTRGWSGIEQFF.

The chain couples TRBV6-8 to TRBJ1-1; possible D gene TRBD1, 5 bases. This CDR3 contains 16 residues. V was trimmed by 5 bases and J by 4 bases, leaving 20 bases between them. Germline CDR1 is MNHGY and CDR2 is SAAAGT. In DNA form, the CDR3 reads TGTGCCAGCAGTCCCGGTGGGACCCGGTGGAGCACTGAAGCTTTCTTT. Translated: CASSPGGTRWSTEAFF.

This clonotype came up many times. The chain has TRBV2 and TRBJ2-5; 8 positions match TRBD1. J gave up 4 bases and V 10 bases, and 8 bases lay outside the gene matches. The V gene's germline CDR1 is SNHLY and CDR2 FYNNEI. The length of the CDR3 is 13 residues. The CDR3 DNA follows: TGTGCCACTACCAGGGGGCAAGGAGAGACCCAGTACTTC. Residues: CATTRGQGETQYF.

The chain has TRBV29-1 and TRBJ1-3; D unresolved. The CDR3 is made up of 14 amino acids. Trimming cost V 4 bases and J 0 bases, with 10 bases left between them. Per the germline V gene, CDR1 is SQVTM and CDR2 is ANQGSEA. CDR3 in amino acids: CSVVYPDSGNTIYF. CDR3 sequence (DNA): TGCAGCGTTGTATACCCCGACTCTGGAAACACCATATATTTT.

This rearrangement joins TRBV6-1 to TRBJ2-1, with D unclear. CDR3 size: 14 residues. The germline CDR1 and CDR2 sequences are MNHNS and SASEGT. Trimming took off 5 bases at V and 4 bases at J, with 12 bases between the two ends. The CDR3 coding sequence is TGTGCCAGCAGTTGGGCCTCTCCGTACAATGAGCAGTTCTTC. It translates to CASSWASPYNEQFF.

This clonotype was recorded at least ten times. The V gene is TRBV2, the J gene TRBJ2-7; D unresolved. There are 12 residues in the CDR3. Per the germline V gene, CDR1 is SNHLY and CDR2 is FYNNEI. Trimming took 8 bases from V and 2 from J, leaving 10 bases between them. In DNA, the CDR3 is TGTGCCAGCGGCAATGATGCCTACGAGCAGTACTTC. This translates into CASGNDAYEQYF.

This clonotype has at least ten counts. This chain uses TRBV7-9 with TRBJ2-7, with a tentative D call TRBD2 (6 bases). The CDR3 spans 14 residues. The V and J ends lost 5 bases and 3 bases respectively, with 14 bases between them. Germline CDR1 reads SEHNR; CDR2 reads FQNEAQ (reference sequence). The CDR3 protein is CASSAKAGIYEQYF. DNA of the CDR3: TGTGCCAGCAGCGCCAAGGCGGGGATCTACGAGCAGTACTTC.

This clonotype has a count of ten or more. The chain couples TRBV29-1 to TRBJ1-1; D uncertain. The CDR3 totals 15 residues. Germline V gene data show CDR1 as SQVTM and CDR2 as ANQGSEA. The V gene lost 4 bases and the J gene lost 4 bases, with 19 bases spanning the gap. The CDR3 loop is CSVVDAGSGSTEAFF. The CDR3 DNA reads TGCAGCGTTGTTGACGCCGGGAGCGGGAGCACTGAAGCTTTCTTT.

The V gene is TRBV3-1, the J gene TRBJ1-2; no firm D call. The germline gives CDR1 LGHDT, CDR2 YNNKEL (reference sequence). V was cut by 0 bases and J by 5 bases, with 7 bases left in between. The CDR3 runs 13 residues. The CDR3 is CASSQDLFYGYTF. As DNA, the CDR3 is TGTGCCAGCAGCCAAGATCTTTTTTATGGCTACACCTTC.

This rearrangement joins TRBV6-2 or TRBV6-3 to TRBJ1-6; D possibly corresponds to TRBD1 (5 bases). V shed 2 bases and J shed 8 bases, with 10 bases lying between them. There are 14 residues in the CDR3. Germline V lookup: CDR1 MNHEY, CDR2 SVGEGT. The CDR3 region has the DNA TGTGCCAGCAGTTACCCAGCCAGGGATTCACCCCTCCACTTT. Translation gives CASSYPARDSPLHF.

This clonotype was counted ten times or more. V and J are TRBV2 and TRBJ1-1; D gene unclear. The CDR3 sequence is 14 residues long. Germline V lookup: CDR1 SNHLY, CDR2 FYNNEI. Trimming took off 4 bases at V and 4 bases at J, with 13 bases between the two ends. The CDR3 here is CASSGPVEGTEAFF. In nucleotides, the CDR3 is TGTGCCAGCAGTGGTCCAGTGGAGGGCACTGAAGCTTTCTTT.

This clonotype occurred a few times. The gene calls are TRBV9 and TRBJ2-1; D is possibly TRBD2 (6 bases). Germline V gene data show CDR1 as SGDLS and CDR2 as YYNGEE. Trimming left V 0 bases short and J 5 bases short, with 12 bases between. The CDR3 has 15 amino acids. As DNA, the CDR3 is TGTGCCAGCAGCGTAGCGGGAGTAGCCCACAATGAGCAGTTCTTC. It translates to CASSVAGVAHNEQFF.

This clonotype was counted ten times or more. The chain employs TRBV24-1 and TRBJ2-1; D ambiguous. Germline CDR1 and CDR2: KGHDR and SFDVKD. The V gene lost 2 bases and the J gene lost 5 bases, with 3 bases spanning the gap. The CDR3 contains 12 residues. This chain's CDR3 is CATSDWDNEQFF. The DNA for the CDR3 is TGTGCCACCAGTGATTGGGACAATGAGCAGTTCTTC.

This chain joins TRBV29-1 and TRBJ2-3; 7 nucleotides match TRBD1. The length of the CDR3 is 14 residues. Germline lookup yields CDR1 SQVTM and CDR2 ANQGSEA. Trimming took 6 bases from V and 2 from J; bases not matched to a gene: 8. Here the CDR3 reads CSVDGTANTDTQYF. DNA for the CDR3: TGCAGCGTGGATGGGACAGCAAACACAGATACGCAGTATTTT.

This clonotype has only a few counts. The chain uses TRBV7-8 and TRBJ1-5; D remains unclear. V gave up 0 bases and J gave up 3 bases, with 9 bases separating them. Per the germline V gene, CDR1 is SGHVS and CDR2 is FQNEAQ. This CDR3 is 15 amino acids long. CDR3 DNA: TGTGCCAGCAGCTTAGCGAGGGCAGACAATCAGCCCCAGCATTTT. Translated: CASSLARADNQPQHF.

This clonotype came up a few times. The rearrangement uses TRBV20-1 and TRBJ2-3; 8 bases map to TRBD2. This CDR3 comprises 16 residues. CDR1 and CDR2 (germline): DFQATT, SNEGSKA (reference sequence). The V segment lost 5 bases and the J segment 2 bases; nucleotides outside the gene matches: 12. The CDR3 DNA reads TGCAGTGCTCTCAACCCCTTTAGCGGGAACACAGATACGCAGTATTTT. It translates to CSALNPFSGNTDTQYF.

Only a few counts were recorded for this clonotype. A junction end diverges from the germline sequence, so it may reflect a read error. This chain joins TRBV6-4 and TRBJ2-1; 10 bases agree with TRBD2. Germline lookup yields CDR1 MRHNA and CDR2 SNTAGT. This CDR3 contains 13 residues. CDR3 region: CPSSGGAYNEQFF. The CDR3 DNA reads TGTCCCAGCAGCGGGGGGGCCTACAATGAGCAGTTCTTC.

This clonotype appeared many times. V and J are TRBV5-1 and TRBJ2-7, with TRBD2 matching 8 bases. Trimming removed 2 bases from V and 1 base from J; junction bases left unmatched: 11. The CDR3 consists of 17 residues. Per the germline V gene, CDR1 is SGHRS and CDR2 is YFSETQ. Here the CDR3 reads CASSLPSGGAWSYEQYF. CDR3 coding DNA: TGCGCCAGCAGCTTACCTTCCGGGGGGGCCTGGTCCTACGAGCAGTACTTC.

This clonotype was observed a few times. The chain carries TRBV4-1 and TRBJ2-3; D may be TRBD2 (6 bases). This CDR3 is 16 amino acids long. V lost 2 bases to trimming and J lost 0 bases, with 12 bases between them. From germline, CDR1 is MGHRA and CDR2 YSYEKL. The CDR3 spells CASSQTIAASTDTQYF. The CDR3 DNA sequence: TGCGCCAGCAGCCAAACGATAGCGGCTAGCACAGATACGCAGTATTTT.

The J gene is TRBJ2-5, the V gene TRBV5-1, with unresolved D. V lost 7 bases and J lost 2, with 21 bases in between. This CDR3 contains 16 residues. The V gene's germline CDR1 is SGHRS and CDR2 YFSETQ. CDR3 residues: CASARSEGKGQETQYF. Here the CDR3 DNA reads TGCGCCAGCGCCCGATCAGAAGGGAAGGGTCAAGAGACCCAGTACTTC.

This clonotype was detected many times. V usage is TRBV2 and J usage is TRBJ2-7, with D maybe TRBD2 (5 bases). The germline V gene has CDR1 SNHLY and CDR2 FYNNEI. The CDR3 runs to 14 residues. The V and J ends lost 6 bases and 6 bases respectively, with 18 bases between them. CDR3 sequence (DNA): TGTGCCAGCAGGCTTAGCGCTTCCCCGGGCGAGCAGTACTTC. It translates to CASRLSASPGEQYF.

The sample holds a few counts of this clonotype. The chain employs TRBV20-1 and TRBJ1-6; D is unresolved. This CDR3 spans 14 amino acids. With 2 bases removed from V and 6 bases from J, the gap between germline ends came to 11 bases. Germline V lookup: CDR1 DFQATT, CDR2 SNEGSKA (reference sequence). The CDR3 coding sequence is TGCAGTGCTAGACCCAGGACCACTAATTCACCCCTCCACTTT. Its protein product is CSARPRTTNSPLHF.

This clonotype was found a few times. The CDR3 DNA reads TGTGCTAGTGCCGCCGGGGGGGCCGGCACAGATACGCAGTATTTT. This gives the protein CASAAGGAGTDTQYF. The V call is TRBV12-5, the J call TRBJ2-3; 8 bases match TRBD2. V was pared by 7 bases and J by 1 base, with 7 bases of the junction left unmatched. Per germline, CDR1 LGHNT and CDR2 FRNRAP. CDR3 size: 15 residues.

The gene calls are TRBV4-1 and TRBJ2-2; D is unresolved. The V end was cut by 1 base, the J end by 5 bases, with 5 bases between. This CDR3 has 13 residues. Germline V CDR1 and CDR2: MGHRA, YSYEKL. CDR3 in DNA: TGCGCCAGCAGCCAAGGTTGGACCGGGGAGCTGTTTTTT. Protein sequence: CASSQGWTGELFF.

The V and J genes are TRBV5-4 and TRBJ1-1, with a tentative D call TRBD1 (6 bases). The CDR3 consists of 14 residues. The germline CDR1 and CDR2 sequences are SGHNT and YYREEE (reference sequence). V gave up 3 bases and J gave up 0 bases, with 9 bases separating them. This chain's CDR3 is CASSSTGMNTEAFF. The CDR3 bases are TGTGCCAGCAGCTCGACAGGAATGAACACTGAAGCTTTCTTT.

This clonotype has at least ten counts. The CDR3 protein is CASRIRGASTDTQYF. CDR3 nucleotide sequence: TGTGCCAGCAGGATACGGGGGGCTAGCACAGATACGCAGTATTTT. The rearrangement uses TRBV6-1 and TRBJ2-3; perhaps TRBD2 as D (7 bases). The V gene's germline CDR1 is MNHNS and CDR2 SASEGT. The ends were cut back, 6 bases at V and 0 bases at J, with 13 bases in the middle. The CDR3 length is 15 residues.

The sample holds a few counts of this clonotype. This chain connects TRBV28 to TRBJ2-1, with D possibly matching TRBD2 (6 bases). V lost 3 bases to trimming and J lost 4 bases, with 13 bases between them. Germline V lookup: CDR1 MDHEN, CDR2 SYDVKM. The CDR3 length is 15 residues. In DNA, the CDR3 is TGTGCCAGCAGTTTTTCTTTAGGGACTTACAATGAGCAGTTCTTC. This sequence encodes CASSFSLGTYNEQFF.

This clonotype occurred a few times. The chain recombines TRBV5-6 with TRBJ1-2; 9 nucleotides line up with TRBD1. With V trimmed by 4 bases and J by 1 base, 5 bases remained unmatched. The CDR3 has 15 amino acids. Germline lookup yields CDR1 SGHDT and CDR2 YYEEEE. This CDR3 is CASSPTTGGNYGYTF. Written as DNA, the CDR3 is TGTGCCAGCAGCCCCACGACAGGGGGTAACTATGGCTACACCTTC.

The rearrangement joins TRBV19 to TRBJ2-7, with D perhaps matching TRBD1 or TRBD2 (5 bases each). This CDR3 has 14 residues. Trimming left V 4 bases short and J 3 bases short, with 13 bases between. The germline V gene encodes CDR1 LNHDA and CDR2 SQIVND (reference sequence). The CDR3 nucleotides are TGTGCCAGTAGTACACGGGACGGATACTACGAGCAGTACTTC. Its protein is CASSTRDGYYEQYF.

This clonotype was counted at least ten times. V is TRBV28 and J is TRBJ1-4; D is unclear. Germline-derived CDR1 and CDR2 are MDHEN and SYDVKM. With 8 bases removed from V and 4 bases from J, the gap between germline ends came to 8 bases. The CDR3 runs to 12 residues. DNA of the CDR3: TGTGCCAGCGAGGCATATAATGAAAAACTGTTTTTT. It yields the protein CASEAYNEKLFF. Supplemented by reference TRBV28 and TRBJ1-4, the full variable domain reads DVKVTQSSRYLVKRTGEKVFLECVQDMDHENMFWYRQDPGLGLRLIYFSYDVKMKEKGDIPEGYSVSREKKERFSLILESASTNQTSMYLCASEAYNEKLFFGSGTQLSVL.

With regard to this clonotype: This may come from a read error, since a much larger clone is one base off. The chain joins TRBV11-3 to TRBJ2-3; possibly TRBD2 for D (6 bases). Germline V CDR1 and CDR2: SGHNT, YENEEA. The length of the CDR3 is 14 residues. The CDR3 DNA is TGTGCCAGCAGCCCCCGGACTACCACAGATACGCACTATTTT. This sequence encodes CASSPRTTTDTHYF. Full variable domain (rest looked up from reference TRBV11-3 and TRBJ2-3): EAGVVQSPRYKIIEKKQPVAFWCNPISGHNTLYWYLQNLGQGPELLIRYENEEAVDDSQLPKDRFSAERLKGVDSTLKIQPAELGDSAVYLCASSPRTTTDTHYFGPGTRLTVL.

The chain carries TRBV6-1 and TRBJ1-3; no clear D gene. V was clipped by 10 bases and J by 0 bases, with 10 bases between them. Germline V gives CDR1 MNHNS, CDR2 SASEGT. This CDR3 is built from 13 residues. The CDR3 protein is CATKRPSGNTIYF. In nucleotides, the CDR3 is TGTGCCACCAAGAGGCCCTCTGGAAACACCATATATTTT.